One and the same sample provided the 3 T cell receptor beta chains below, sequenced in a study of blood T cell repertoires in COVID-19. Repertoires were generated with immunoSEQ multiplex PCR, while TCRdb's copy carries only in-frame clones and drops some. The table records 270,000 or so clones, 75% to 95% of them present only once. Sequencing input: PBMCs or T cells enriched from blood (not recorded which). Every receptor here comes from a man aged 35 to 55 who had been exposed to COVID-19.

CDR3 DNA: TGTGCCAGTAGACACCGACAGGAAAAACTGTTTTTT. The encoded protein is CASRHRQEKLFF. V is TRBV19 and J is TRBJ1-4; TRBD1 is a possible D gene (5 bases). The germline CDR1 and CDR2 sequences are LNHDA and SQIVND (reference sequence). The CDR3 sequence is 12 residues long. V shed 6 bases and J shed 8 bases, with 10 bases lying between them. Based on the CDR3 plus reference TRBV19 and TRBJ1-4, the full variable domain is DGGITQSPKYLFRKEGQNVTLSCEQNLNHDAMYWYRQDPGQGLRLIYYSQIVNDFQKGDIAEGYSVSREKKESFPLTVTSAQKNPTAFYLCASRHRQEKLFFGSGTQLSVL.

V and J are TRBV4-1 and TRBJ1-1; no definite D call. This CDR3 spans 14 amino acids. Germline CDR1 reads MGHRA; CDR2 reads YSYEKL. The V end lost 2 bases, the J end lost 0 bases, and 7 bases lay between the germline ends. CDR3 region: CASSQLSLNTEAFF. The CDR3 DNA is TGCGCCAGCAGCCAATTATCCCTGAACACTGAAGCTTTCTTT.

Here the CDR3 DNA reads TGTGCCAGCTCACCAGGGCCCGAATATGGCTACACCTTC. It specifies CASSPGPEYGYTF. The chain is built from TRBV18 and TRBJ1-2; D not certain. CDR1 KGHSH and CDR2 LQKENI come from the germline V gene. The V end lost 2 bases, the J end lost 5 bases, and 9 bases lay between the germline ends. The CDR3 is made up of 13 amino acids.